This passage covers 6 T cell receptor beta chains from one sample sequenced in a study of blood T cell repertoires in COVID-19. Clones were read by immunoSEQ multiplex PCR, and TCRdb kept only the in-frame ones, dropping some. The sample records about 220,000 clones, around 84% being singletons. The sequenced sample consisted of peripheral blood. These receptors originate from a human donor in a cohort sampled during active COVID-19.

This rearrangement joins TRBV7-2 to TRBJ2-3; D is perhaps TRBD1 (5 bases). The V end lost 3 bases, the J end lost 2 bases, and 9 bases lay between the germline ends. CDR1 is SGHTA, CDR2 FQGNSA, per germline. The CDR3 runs 14 residues. DNA of the CDR3: TGTGCCAGCAGCTTCCTGACAGACACAGATACGCAGTATTTT. As protein: CASSFLTDTDTQYF.

The genes are TRBV7-2 and TRBJ2-5, with D tentatively TRBD2 (7 bases). Germline assignment: CDR1 SGHTA and CDR2 FQGNSA. With 1 base removed from V and 1 base from J, the gap between germline ends came to 13 bases. CDR3 length: 16 amino acids. CDR3 amino acids: CASSLGGGRGQETQYF. CDR3 bases: TGTGCCAGCAGCTTAGGGGGGGGCAGGGGCCAAGAGACCCAGTACTTC.

This chain connects TRBV7-9 to TRBJ2-3; 15 nucleotides match TRBD2. Trimming took 4 bases from V and 6 from J; bases not matched to a gene: 11. CDR1 is SEHNR, CDR2 FQNEAQ, per germline (reference sequence). CDR3 length: 18 residues. CDR3: CASSSFNGLAGGRDTQYF. CDR3 DNA sequence: TGTGCCAGCAGCTCCTTCAACGGACTAGCGGGGGGGCGGGATACGCAGTATTTT.

The chain links TRBV3-1 (or the pseudogene TRBV3-2) to TRBJ2-3; maybe TRBD1 (5 bases). V lost 1 base and J lost 1, with 12 bases in between. Germline V gene lookup returns CDR1 LGHDT and CDR2 YNNKEL (reference sequence). CDR3 length: 16 residues. For the CDR3, the DNA is TGTGCCAGCAGCCAAGGAGCTCAGGGCGGCACAGATACGCAGTATTTT. Protein sequence: CASSQGAQGGTDTQYF.

The chain uses TRBV7-9 and TRBJ1-1, with D unresolved. The length of the CDR3 is 13 residues. CDR1 and CDR2 from the germline V gene are SEHNR and FQNEAQ (reference sequence). V was clipped by 1 base and J by 3 bases, with 6 bases between them. DNA of the CDR3: TGTGCCAGCAGCTTAGACGCGGACACTGAAGCTTTCTTT. Protein: CASSLDADTEAFF.

This chain connects TRBV6-2 or TRBV6-3 to TRBJ2-7, with TRBD1 as a possible D gene (6 bases). There are 13 residues in the CDR3. Germline loops: CDR1 MNHEY, CDR2 SVGEGT. The ends were cut back, 4 bases at V and 4 bases at J, with 11 bases in the middle. CDR3 loop: CASSSRGTYEQYF. The CDR3 DNA sequence: TGTGCCAGCAGTTCCAGGGGTACGTACGAGCAGTACTTC.